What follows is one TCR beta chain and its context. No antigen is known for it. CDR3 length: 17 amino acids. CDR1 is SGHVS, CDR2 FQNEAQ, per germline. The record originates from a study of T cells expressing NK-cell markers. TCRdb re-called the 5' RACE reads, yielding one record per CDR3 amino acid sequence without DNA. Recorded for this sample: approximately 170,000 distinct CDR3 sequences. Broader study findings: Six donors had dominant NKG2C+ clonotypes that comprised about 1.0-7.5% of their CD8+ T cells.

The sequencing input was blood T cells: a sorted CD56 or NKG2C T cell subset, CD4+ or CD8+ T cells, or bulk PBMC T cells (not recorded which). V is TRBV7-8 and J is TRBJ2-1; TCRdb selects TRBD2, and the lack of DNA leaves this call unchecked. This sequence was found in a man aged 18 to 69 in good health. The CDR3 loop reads CASSRLTLPSSYNEQFF.